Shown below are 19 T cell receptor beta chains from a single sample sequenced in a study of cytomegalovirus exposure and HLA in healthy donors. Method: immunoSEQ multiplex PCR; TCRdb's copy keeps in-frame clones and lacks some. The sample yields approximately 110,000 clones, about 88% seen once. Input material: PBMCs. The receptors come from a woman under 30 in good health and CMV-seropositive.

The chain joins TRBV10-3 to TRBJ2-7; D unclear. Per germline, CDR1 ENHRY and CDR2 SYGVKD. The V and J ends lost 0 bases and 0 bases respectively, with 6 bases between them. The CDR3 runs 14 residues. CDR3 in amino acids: CAISESGGSYEQYF. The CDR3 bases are TGTGCCATCAGTGAGTCTGGCGGCTCCTACGAGCAGTACTTC.

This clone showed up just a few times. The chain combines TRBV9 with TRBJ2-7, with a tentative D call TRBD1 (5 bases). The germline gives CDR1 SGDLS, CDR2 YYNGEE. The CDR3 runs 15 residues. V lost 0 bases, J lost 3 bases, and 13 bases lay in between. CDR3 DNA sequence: TGTGCCAGCAGCGTAGGGCCAAAACAGGACTACGAGCAGTACTTC. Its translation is CASSVGPKQDYEQYF.

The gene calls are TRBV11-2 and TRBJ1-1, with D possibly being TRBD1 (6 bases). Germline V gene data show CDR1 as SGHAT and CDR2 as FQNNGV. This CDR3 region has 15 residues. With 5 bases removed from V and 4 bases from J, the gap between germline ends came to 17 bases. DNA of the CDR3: TGTGCCAGCAGCGGAACAGGGCGGCGGGCCACTGAAGCTTTCTTT. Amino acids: CASSGTGRRATEAFF.

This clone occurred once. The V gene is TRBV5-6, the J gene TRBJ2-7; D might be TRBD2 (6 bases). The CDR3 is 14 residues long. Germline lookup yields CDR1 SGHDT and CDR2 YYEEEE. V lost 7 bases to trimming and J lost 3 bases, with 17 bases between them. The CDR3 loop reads CASGRGRNVYEQYF. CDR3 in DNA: TGTGCCAGCGGACGGGGGAGAAACGTCTACGAGCAGTACTTC.

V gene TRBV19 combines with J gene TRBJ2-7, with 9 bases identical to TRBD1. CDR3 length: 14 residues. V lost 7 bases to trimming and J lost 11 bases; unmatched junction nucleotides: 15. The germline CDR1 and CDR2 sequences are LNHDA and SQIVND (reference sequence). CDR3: CASKDRGFPAREYF. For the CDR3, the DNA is TGTGCCAGTAAAGACAGGGGGTTCCCTGCCAGGGAGTACTTC.

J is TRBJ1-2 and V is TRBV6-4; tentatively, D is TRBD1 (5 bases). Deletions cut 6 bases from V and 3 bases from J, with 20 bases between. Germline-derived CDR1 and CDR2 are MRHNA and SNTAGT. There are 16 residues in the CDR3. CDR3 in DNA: TGTGCCAGCAGAAATCTCGGTCGGGGGTATGACTATGGCTACACCTTC. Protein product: CASRNLGRGYDYGYTF.

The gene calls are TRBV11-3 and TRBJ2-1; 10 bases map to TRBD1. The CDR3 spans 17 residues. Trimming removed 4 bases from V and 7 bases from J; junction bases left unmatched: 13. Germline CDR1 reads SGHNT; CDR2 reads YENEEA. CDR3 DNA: TGTGCCAGCAGCTCACCCCTTTTGGGACAGGGGACGAATGAGCAGTTCTTC. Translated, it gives CASSSPLLGQGTNEQFF.

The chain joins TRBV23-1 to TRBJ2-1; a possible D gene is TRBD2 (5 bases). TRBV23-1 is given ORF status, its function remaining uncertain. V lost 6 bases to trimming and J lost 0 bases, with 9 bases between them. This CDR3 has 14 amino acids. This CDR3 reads CASSRESSYNEQFF. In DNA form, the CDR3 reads TGCGCCAGCAGCCGGGAAAGCTCCTACAATGAGCAGTTCTTC.

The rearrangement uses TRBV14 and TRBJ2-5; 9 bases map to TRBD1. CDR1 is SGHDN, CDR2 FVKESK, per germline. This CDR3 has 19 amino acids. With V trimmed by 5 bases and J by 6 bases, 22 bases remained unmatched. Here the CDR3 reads CASSVTGTGQIADWKTQYF. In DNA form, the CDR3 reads TGTGCCAGCAGCGTCACCGGGACAGGGCAAATCGCAGATTGGAAGACCCAGTACTTC. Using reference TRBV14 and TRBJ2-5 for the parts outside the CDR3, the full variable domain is EAGVTQFPSHSVIEKGQTVTLRCDPISGHDNLYWYRRVMGKEIKFLLHFVKESKQDESGMPNNRFLAERTGGTYSTLKVQPAELEDSGVYFCASSVTGTGQIADWKTQYFGPGTRLLVL.

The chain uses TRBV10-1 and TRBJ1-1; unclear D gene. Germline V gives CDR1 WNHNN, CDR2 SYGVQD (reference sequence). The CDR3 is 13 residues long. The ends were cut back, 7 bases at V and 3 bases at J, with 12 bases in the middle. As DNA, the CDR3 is TGCGCCAGCACAGTCGAGGACTACACTGAAGCTTTCTTT. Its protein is CASTVEDYTEAFF.

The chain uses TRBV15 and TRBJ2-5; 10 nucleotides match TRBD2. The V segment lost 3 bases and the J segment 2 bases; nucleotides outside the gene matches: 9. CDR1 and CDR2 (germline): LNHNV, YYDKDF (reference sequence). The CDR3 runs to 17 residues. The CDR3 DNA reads TGTGCCACCAGCAGGGGAACTAGCGGGATTGCTCAAGAGACCCAGTACTTC. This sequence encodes CATSRGTSGIAQETQYF.

CDR3 residues: CASSPSGTSGGRRTDTQYF. Here the CDR3 DNA reads TGCGCCAGCAGCCCCTCCGGGACTAGCGGGGGACGACGCACAGATACGCAGTATTTT. The rearrangement uses TRBV4-1 and TRBJ2-3; TRBD2 agrees at 14 bases. CDR1 is MGHRA and CDR2 is YSYEKL in the germline V gene. J was trimmed by 1 base and V by 4 bases; bases with no gene match: 10. This CDR3 comprises 19 residues.

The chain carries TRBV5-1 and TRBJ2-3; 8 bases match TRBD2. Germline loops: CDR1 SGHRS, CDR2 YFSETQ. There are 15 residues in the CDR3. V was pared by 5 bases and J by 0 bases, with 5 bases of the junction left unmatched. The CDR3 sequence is CASRSTSGSTDTQYF. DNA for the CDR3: TGCGCCAGCAGGTCTACTAGCGGTAGCACAGATACGCAGTATTTT.

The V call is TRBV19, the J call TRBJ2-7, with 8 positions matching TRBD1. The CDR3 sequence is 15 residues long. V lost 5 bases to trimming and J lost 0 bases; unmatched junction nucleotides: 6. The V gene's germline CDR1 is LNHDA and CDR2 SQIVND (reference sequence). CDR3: CASSLGTGNSYEQYF. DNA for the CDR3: TGTGCCAGTAGTCTAGGGACAGGAAACTCCTACGAGCAGTACTTC.

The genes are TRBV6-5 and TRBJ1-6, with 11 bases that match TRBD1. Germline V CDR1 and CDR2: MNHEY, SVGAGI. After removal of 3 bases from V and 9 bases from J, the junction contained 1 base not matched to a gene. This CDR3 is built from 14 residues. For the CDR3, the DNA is TGTGCCAGCAGTTATGGGACAGGGGGTTCACCCCTCCACTTT. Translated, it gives CASSYGTGGSPLHF.

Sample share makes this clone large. This CDR3 is CASSRRGSRGDTQYF. Written as DNA, the CDR3 is TGTGCCAGCTCGAGGAGGGGCTCAAGGGGAGATACGCAGTATTTT. V is TRBV27 and J is TRBJ2-3, with a possible D match to TRBD2 (6 bases). The CDR3 is made up of 15 amino acids. With 8 bases removed from V and 5 bases from J, the gap between germline ends came to 20 bases. The germline CDR1 and CDR2 sequences are MNHEY and SMNVEV (reference sequence).

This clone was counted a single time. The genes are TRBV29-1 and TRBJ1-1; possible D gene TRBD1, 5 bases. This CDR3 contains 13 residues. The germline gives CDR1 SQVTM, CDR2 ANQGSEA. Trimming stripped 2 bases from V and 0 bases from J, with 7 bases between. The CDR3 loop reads CSVEKGLNTEAFF. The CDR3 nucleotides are TGCAGCGTTGAAAAGGGGCTGAACACTGAAGCTTTCTTT. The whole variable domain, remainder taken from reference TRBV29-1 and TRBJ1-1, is SAVISQKPSRDICQRGTSLTIQCQVDSQVTMMFWYRQQPGQSLTLIATANQGSEATYESGFVIDKFPISRPNLTFSTLTVSNMSPEDSSIYLCSVEKGLNTEAFFGQGTRLTVV.

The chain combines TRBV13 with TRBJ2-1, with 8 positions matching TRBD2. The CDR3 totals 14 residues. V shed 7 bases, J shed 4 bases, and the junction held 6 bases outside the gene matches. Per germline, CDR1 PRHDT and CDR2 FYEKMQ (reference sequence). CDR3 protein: CASNTGGPYNEQFF. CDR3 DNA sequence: TGTGCCAGCAATACGGGGGGGCCTTACAATGAGCAGTTCTTC.

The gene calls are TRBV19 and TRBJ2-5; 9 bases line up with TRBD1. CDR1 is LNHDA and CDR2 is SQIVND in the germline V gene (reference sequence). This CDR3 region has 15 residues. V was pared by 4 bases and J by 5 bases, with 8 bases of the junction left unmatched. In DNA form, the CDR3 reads TGTGCCAGTAGTAGTGGGGGACAGGGAAGGGAGACCCAGTACTTC. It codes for CASSSGGQGRETQYF.